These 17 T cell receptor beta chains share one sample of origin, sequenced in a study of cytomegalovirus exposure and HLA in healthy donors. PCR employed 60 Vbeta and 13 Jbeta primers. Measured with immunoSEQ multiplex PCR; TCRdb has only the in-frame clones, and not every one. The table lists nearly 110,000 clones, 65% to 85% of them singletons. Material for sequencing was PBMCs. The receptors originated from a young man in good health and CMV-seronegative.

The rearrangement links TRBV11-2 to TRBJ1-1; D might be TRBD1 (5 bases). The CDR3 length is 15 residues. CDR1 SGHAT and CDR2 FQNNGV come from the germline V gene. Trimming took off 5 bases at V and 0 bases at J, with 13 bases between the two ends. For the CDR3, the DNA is TGTGCCAGCAGCCCGATGACAGAGATGAACACTGAAGCTTTCTTT. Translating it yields CASSPMTEMNTEAFF.

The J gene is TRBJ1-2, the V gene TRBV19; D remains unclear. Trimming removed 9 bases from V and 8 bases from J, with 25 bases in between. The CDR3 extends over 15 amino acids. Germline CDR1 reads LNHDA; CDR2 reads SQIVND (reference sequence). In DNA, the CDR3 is TGTGCCAGCTTACTAGACGGAGGGATTTCTTCAGGCTACACCTTC. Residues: CASLLDGGISSGYTF.

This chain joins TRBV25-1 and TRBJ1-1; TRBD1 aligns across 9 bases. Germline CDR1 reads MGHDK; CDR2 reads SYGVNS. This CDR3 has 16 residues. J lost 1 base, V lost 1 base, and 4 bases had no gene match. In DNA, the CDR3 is TGTGCCAGCAGTGAATTGGGGACAGGGACGAACACTGAAGCTTTCTTT. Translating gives CASSELGTGTNTEAFF.

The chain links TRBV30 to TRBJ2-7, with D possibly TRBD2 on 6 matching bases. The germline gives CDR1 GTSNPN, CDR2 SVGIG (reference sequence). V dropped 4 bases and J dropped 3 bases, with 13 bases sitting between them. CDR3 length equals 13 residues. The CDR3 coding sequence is TGTGCCTGGACTGCGGGACGGATCTACGAGCAGTACTTC. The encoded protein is CAWTAGRIYEQYF. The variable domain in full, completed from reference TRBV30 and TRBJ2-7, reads SQTIHQWPATLVQPVGSPLSLECTVEGTSNPNLYWYRQAAGRGLQLLFYSVGIGQISSEVPQNLSASRPQDRQFILSSKKLLLSDSGFYLCAWTAGRIYEQYFGPGTRLTVT.

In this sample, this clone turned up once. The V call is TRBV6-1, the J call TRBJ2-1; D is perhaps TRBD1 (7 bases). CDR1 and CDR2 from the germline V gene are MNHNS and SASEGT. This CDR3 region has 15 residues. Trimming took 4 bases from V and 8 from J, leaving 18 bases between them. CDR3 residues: CASSGGQLRRDEQFF. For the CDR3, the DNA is TGTGCCAGCAGTGGGGGACAGCTTCGGAGGGATGAGCAGTTCTTC.

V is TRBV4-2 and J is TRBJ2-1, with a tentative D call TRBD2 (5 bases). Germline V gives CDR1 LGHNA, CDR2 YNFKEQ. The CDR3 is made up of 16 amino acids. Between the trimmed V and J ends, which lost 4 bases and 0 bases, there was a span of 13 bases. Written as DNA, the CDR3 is TGTGCCAGCAGCCCGTTTAACGGGATCTCCTACAATGAGCAGTTCTTC. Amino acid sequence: CASSPFNGISYNEQFF.

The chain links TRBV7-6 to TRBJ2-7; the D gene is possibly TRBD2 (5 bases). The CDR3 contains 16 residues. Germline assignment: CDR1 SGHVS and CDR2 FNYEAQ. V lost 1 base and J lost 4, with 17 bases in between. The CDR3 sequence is CASSLVPAAKSYEQYF. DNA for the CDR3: TGTGCCAGCAGCTTAGTTCCAGCGGCAAAGTCGTACGAGCAGTACTTC.

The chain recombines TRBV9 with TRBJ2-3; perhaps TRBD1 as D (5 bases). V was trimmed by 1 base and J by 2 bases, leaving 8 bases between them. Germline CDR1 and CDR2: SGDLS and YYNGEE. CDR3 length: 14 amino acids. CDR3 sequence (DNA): TGTGCCAGCAGCGTACCAGGGATCACAGATACGCAGTATTTT. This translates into CASSVPGITDTQYF.

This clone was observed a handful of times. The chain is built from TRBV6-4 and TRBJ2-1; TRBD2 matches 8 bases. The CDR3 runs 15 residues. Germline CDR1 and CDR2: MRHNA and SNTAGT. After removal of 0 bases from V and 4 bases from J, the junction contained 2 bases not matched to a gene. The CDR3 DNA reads TGTGCCAGCAGTGACTCGGCTAGCGGGTACAATGAGCAGTTCTTC. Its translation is CASSDSASGYNEQFF.

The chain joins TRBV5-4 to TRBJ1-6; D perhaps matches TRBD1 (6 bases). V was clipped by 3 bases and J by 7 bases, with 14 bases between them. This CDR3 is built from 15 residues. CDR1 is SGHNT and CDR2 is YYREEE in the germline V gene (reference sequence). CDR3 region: CASSYRQAGNSPLHF. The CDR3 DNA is TGTGCCAGCAGCTACCGACAGGCAGGCAATTCACCCCTCCACTTT.

CDR3 loop: CASSTGLGSYNEQFF. In nucleotides, the CDR3 is TGCGCCAGCAGCACGGGACTCGGCTCCTACAATGAGCAGTTCTTC. This chain uses TRBV5-1 with TRBJ2-1, with a weak D call TRBD2 (6 bases). The CDR3 length is 15 residues. CDR1 is SGHRS, CDR2 YFSETQ, per germline. V was pared by 4 bases and J by 0 bases, with 11 bases between.

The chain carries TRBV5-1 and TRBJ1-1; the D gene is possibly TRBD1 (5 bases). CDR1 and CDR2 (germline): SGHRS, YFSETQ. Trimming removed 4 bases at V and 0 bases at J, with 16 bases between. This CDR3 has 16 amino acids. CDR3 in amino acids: CASSRNSGTLNTEAFF. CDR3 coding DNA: TGCGCCAGCAGCCGAAACAGCGGGACGTTGAACACTGAAGCTTTCTTT. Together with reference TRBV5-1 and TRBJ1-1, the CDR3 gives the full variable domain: KAGVTQTPRYLIKTRGQQVTLSCSPISGHRSVSWYQQTPGQGLQFLFEYFSETQRNKGNFPGRFSGRQFSNSRSEMNVSTLELGDSALYLCASSRNSGTLNTEAFFGQGTRLTVV.

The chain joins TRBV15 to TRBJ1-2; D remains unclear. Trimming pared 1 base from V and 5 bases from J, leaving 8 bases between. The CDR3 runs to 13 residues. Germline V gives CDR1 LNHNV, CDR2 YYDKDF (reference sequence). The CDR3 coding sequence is TGTGCCACCAGCAGAGGGCAGGCTTATGGCTACACCTTC. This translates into CATSRGQAYGYTF. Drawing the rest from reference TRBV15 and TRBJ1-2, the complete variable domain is DAMVIQNPRYQVTQFGKPVTLSCSQTLNHNVMYWYQQKSSQAPKLLFHYYDKDFNNEADTPDNFQSRRPNTSFCFLDIRSPGLGDTAMYLCATSRGQAYGYTFGSGTRLTVV.

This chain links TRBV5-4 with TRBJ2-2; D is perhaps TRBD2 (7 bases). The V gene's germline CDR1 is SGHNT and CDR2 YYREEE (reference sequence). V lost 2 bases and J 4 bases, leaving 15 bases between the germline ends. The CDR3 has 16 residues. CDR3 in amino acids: CASSFGRGAGTGELFF. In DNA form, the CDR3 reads TGTGCCAGCAGCTTCGGACGGGGGGCGGGCACCGGGGAGCTGTTTTTT. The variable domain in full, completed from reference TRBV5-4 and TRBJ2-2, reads ETGVTQSPTHLIKTRGQQVTLRCSSQSGHNTVSWYQQALGQGPQFIFQYYREEENGRGNFPPRFSGLQFPNYSSELNVNALELDDSALYLCASSFGRGAGTGELFFGEGSRLTVL.

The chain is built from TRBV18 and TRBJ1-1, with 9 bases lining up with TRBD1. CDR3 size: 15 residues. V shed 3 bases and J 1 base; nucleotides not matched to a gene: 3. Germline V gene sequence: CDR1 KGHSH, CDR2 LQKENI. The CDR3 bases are TGTGCCAGCTCACCTCGACAGGGGGGGAACACTGAAGCTTTCTTT. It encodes CASSPRQGGNTEAFF.

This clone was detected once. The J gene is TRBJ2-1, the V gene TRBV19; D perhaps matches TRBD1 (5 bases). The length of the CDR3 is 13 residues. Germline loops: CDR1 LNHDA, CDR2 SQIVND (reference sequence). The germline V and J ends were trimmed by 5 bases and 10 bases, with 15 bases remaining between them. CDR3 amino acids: CASSYRMGSEQFF. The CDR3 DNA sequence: TGTGCCAGTAGTTACAGGATGGGCAGCGAGCAGTTCTTC.

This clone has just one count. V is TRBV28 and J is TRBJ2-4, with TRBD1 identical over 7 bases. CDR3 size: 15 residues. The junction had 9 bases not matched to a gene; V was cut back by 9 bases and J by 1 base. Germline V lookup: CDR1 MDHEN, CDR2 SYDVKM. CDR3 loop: CASPTGEGAKNIQYF. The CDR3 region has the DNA TGTGCCAGTCCAACAGGGGAAGGGGCCAAAAACATTCAGTACTTC.